Listed below are T cell receptor beta chains from one sample, sequenced in a study of cytomegalovirus exposure and HLA in healthy donors. Data came from immunoSEQ multiplex PCR; TCRdb stores just in-frame clones and leaves some out. The data hold some 150,000 clones, with less than 9.5% observed a single time. Source material: PBMCs. All receptors derive from a male donor in good health and CMV-seronegative. Each CDR3 is given with its conserved first and last residue. A D gene is named only where the DNA matches it firmly. The size field is filled for only some rows; it gives once, few, many or a size class.

CDR3nt: TGTGCCAGCAGTTTCGGGGACACCCAGCATTTT; CDR3aa: CASSFGDTQHF; d_gene: .; j_gene: TRBJ1-5; abundance: .; v_gene: TRBV28
CDR3nt: TGCGCCAGCAGCCGACTAGCGCGGACGAGCACAGATACGCAGTATTTT; CDR3aa: CASSRLARTSTDTQYF; d_gene: TRBD2; j_gene: TRBJ2-3; abundance: .; v_gene: TRBV4-3
CDR3nt: TGCGCCAGCAGCCCGTCGGACACCCAATACACATATGGCTACACCTTC; CDR3aa: CASSPSDTQYTYGYTF; d_gene: .; j_gene: TRBJ1-2; abundance: few; v_gene: TRBV4-3
CDR3nt: TGTGCCAGCAGCAGACAGGGGTCCTACAATGAGCAGTTCTTC; CDR3aa: CASSRQGSYNEQFF; d_gene: TRBD1; j_gene: TRBJ2-1; abundance: few; v_gene: TRBV7-2
CDR3nt: TGTGCCATCAGCCCGGAGGAGCGGGTGGTCACAGATACGCAGTATTTT; CDR3aa: CAISPEERVVTDTQYF; d_gene: .; j_gene: TRBJ2-3; abundance: .; v_gene: TRBV10-3
CDR3nt: TGTGCCAGCAGCCCAGATTGGACTAGCGAAGCCGGGGAGCTGTTTTTT; CDR3aa: CASSPDWTSEAGELFF; d_gene: TRBD2; j_gene: TRBJ2-2; abundance: .; v_gene: TRBV7-9
CDR3nt: TGTGCCAGCTCACCACCGGGCAGCCGGGGCGAGCAGTACTTC; CDR3aa: CASSPPGSRGEQYF; d_gene: .; j_gene: TRBJ2-7; abundance: few; v_gene: TRBV18
CDR3nt: TGCAGCGTCGAGGAACGGAGACTTTCCCTTAAGGCTGAGCAGTTCTTC; CDR3aa: CSVEERRLSLKAEQFF; d_gene: .; j_gene: TRBJ2-1; abundance: .; v_gene: TRBV29-1
CDR3nt: TGTGCCAGCAGCTTAGTAAACGCGGGAGACGTTGAGCAGTTCTTC; CDR3aa: CASSLVNAGDVEQFF; d_gene: TRBD2; j_gene: TRBJ2-1; abundance: few; v_gene: TRBV11-2
CDR3nt: TGTGCCAGCACCATAGGGGTTTCGAATGAGCAGTTCTTC; CDR3aa: CASTIGVSNEQFF; d_gene: .; j_gene: TRBJ2-1; abundance: once; v_gene: TRBV7-2
CDR3nt: TGTGCCAGCAGCATTGGCAGGGACACTGAAGCTTTCTTT; CDR3aa: CASSIGRDTEAFF; d_gene: .; j_gene: TRBJ1-1; abundance: .; v_gene: TRBV7-2
CDR3nt: TGTGCCAGCAGCGTAGGGGACGTGCCGGGGAGGGGCTACACCTTC; CDR3aa: CASSVGDVPGRGYTF; d_gene: .; j_gene: TRBJ1-2; abundance: few; v_gene: TRBV9
CDR3nt: TGTGCCAGTAAGTTAACAGGGCGAGGATATGGCTACACCTTC; CDR3aa: CASKLTGRGYGYTF; d_gene: .; j_gene: TRBJ1-2; abundance: few; v_gene: TRBV19
CDR3nt: TGTGCCAGCAGAAAGAATTCCGGGACTAAGTATGACTACACCTTC; CDR3aa: CASRKNSGTKYDYTF; d_gene: .; j_gene: TRBJ1-2; abundance: .; v_gene: TRBV6-1
CDR3nt: TGTGCCATCCAACCCCGGGGGGGCCGGGGGGAGACCCAGTACTTC; CDR3aa: CAIQPRGGRGETQYF; d_gene: TRBD2; j_gene: TRBJ2-5; abundance: .; v_gene: TRBV10-3
CDR3nt: TGTGCCAGCAGTTACCCAGGACTAGCGGGCACCTACGAGCAGTACTTC; CDR3aa: CASSYPGLAGTYEQYF; d_gene: TRBD2; j_gene: TRBJ2-7; abundance: few; v_gene: TRBV6-5
CDR3nt: TGTGCCATAGGGACTAGCGGGGGTAGCACAGATACGCAGTATTTT; CDR3aa: CAIGTSGGSTDTQYF; d_gene: TRBD2; j_gene: TRBJ2-3; abundance: .; v_gene: TRBV10-3
CDR3nt: TGTGCCAGTAGTATTCGGAGAGAAACGCAAGAGACCCAGTACTTC; CDR3aa: CASSIRRETQETQYF; d_gene: .; j_gene: TRBJ2-5; abundance: few; v_gene: TRBV19
CDR3nt: TGTGCCAGCAGTGATTCTAGGAAGAACACTGAAGCTTTCTTT; CDR3aa: CASSDSRKNTEAFF; d_gene: .; j_gene: TRBJ1-1; abundance: few; v_gene: TRBV25-1
CDR3nt: TGCGCCAGCAGCCAAGATTCAAGACAGGGTCCCAGAGATACGCAGTATTTT; CDR3aa: CASSQDSRQGPRDTQYF; d_gene: TRBD1; j_gene: TRBJ2-3; abundance: few; v_gene: TRBV4-3
CDR3nt: TGTGCCAGCAGGCCTCGCCGGGACAAAGATAATTCACCCCTCCACTTT; CDR3aa: CASRPRRDKDNSPLHF; d_gene: .; j_gene: TRBJ1-6; abundance: few; v_gene: TRBV7-9
CDR3nt: TGTGCCAGCAGCTCGGGACAGGGGGCCGGGGGCTCCTACAATGAGCAGTTCTTC; CDR3aa: CASSSGQGAGGSYNEQFF; d_gene: TRBD1; j_gene: TRBJ2-1; abundance: .; v_gene: TRBV7-9
CDR3nt: TGCGCCAGCAGCCAAGTTTTAAGGCGGCAGACCTGGACTGAAGCTTTCTTT; CDR3aa: CASSQVLRRQTWTEAFF; d_gene: .; j_gene: TRBJ1-1; abundance: few; v_gene: TRBV4-1
CDR3nt: TGTGCCAGAAAAGAGAGAATGAACACTGAAGCTTTCTTT; CDR3aa: CARKERMNTEAFF; d_gene: .; j_gene: TRBJ1-1; abundance: .; v_gene: TRBV28
CDR3nt: TGTGCCAGCAGTCTTTACACCGGGGAGCTGTTTTTT; CDR3aa: CASSLYTGELFF; d_gene: .; j_gene: TRBJ2-2; abundance: .; v_gene: TRBV28
CDR3nt: TGTGCCAGCAGCTTAGGACAGTTCTATGGCTACACCTTC; CDR3aa: CASSLGQFYGYTF; d_gene: .; j_gene: TRBJ1-2; abundance: .; v_gene: TRBV7-8
CDR3nt: TGCGCCAGCCGGACGGACAGGGAAGCTTTCTTT; CDR3aa: CASRTDREAFF; d_gene: TRBD1; j_gene: TRBJ1-1; abundance: few; v_gene: TRBV5-1
CDR3nt: TGTGCCAGCAGTTTAAACAGGGGGGTGGGAGGCTACACCTTC; CDR3aa: CASSLNRGVGGYTF; d_gene: TRBD1; j_gene: TRBJ1-2; abundance: .; v_gene: TRBV27
CDR3nt: TGTGCCAGCAGGCGAGCAGGCTACGAGCAGTACTTC; CDR3aa: CASRRAGYEQYF; d_gene: .; j_gene: TRBJ2-7; abundance: .; v_gene: TRBV6-5
CDR3nt: TGTGCCAGCATCATGGGGGGACAGGGTCCCGGGGAGCTGTTTTTT; CDR3aa: CASIMGGQGPGELFF; d_gene: TRBD1; j_gene: TRBJ2-2; abundance: .; v_gene: TRBV28
CDR3nt: TGCGCCAGCAGCCAAGATTTCAGCGGGGGGGCCAGGGAGACCCAGTACTTC; CDR3aa: CASSQDFSGGARETQYF; d_gene: TRBD2; j_gene: TRBJ2-5; abundance: .; v_gene: TRBV4-3
CDR3nt: TGTGCCAGCAGCTTCGTGGCTAGCACAGATACGCAGTATTTT; CDR3aa: CASSFVASTDTQYF; d_gene: .; j_gene: TRBJ2-3; abundance: few; v_gene: TRBV7-3
CDR3nt: TGTGCCTGGCTGGCGGGCGACACTGAAGCTTTCTTT; CDR3aa: CAWLAGDTEAFF; d_gene: .; j_gene: TRBJ1-1; abundance: few; v_gene: TRBV30
CDR3nt: TGTGCCAGCAGCCTCGGGACAGCTGGGGCCAACGTCCTGACTTTC; CDR3aa: CASSLGTAGANVLTF; d_gene: TRBD1; j_gene: TRBJ2-6; abundance: .; v_gene: TRBV6-6
CDR3nt: TGTGCCAGCAGCGACAGGGTTAAATTGGGCGCTTTCTTT; CDR3aa: CASSDRVKLGAFF; d_gene: TRBD1; j_gene: TRBJ1-1; abundance: .; v_gene: TRBV11-1
CDR3nt: TGTGCCAGCAGCTTCGACAGCTACAATGAGCAGTTCTTC; CDR3aa: CASSFDSYNEQFF; d_gene: .; j_gene: TRBJ2-1; abundance: few; v_gene: TRBV7-3
CDR3nt: TGTGCCAGTAGTAGAGGGACAGGGGTCCACGAGCAGTACTTC; CDR3aa: CASSRGTGVHEQYF; d_gene: TRBD1; j_gene: TRBJ2-7; abundance: few; v_gene: TRBV19
CDR3nt: TGTGCCAGCAGCACCGGGACAGGGAGAGACAATGAGCAGTTCTTC; CDR3aa: CASSTGTGRDNEQFF; d_gene: TRBD1; j_gene: TRBJ2-1; abundance: .; v_gene: TRBV6-5
CDR3nt: TGTGCCAGCAGTTTTCGTGAGGGCCCCTGGGGAGGCTACACCTTC; CDR3aa: CASSFREGPWGGYTF; d_gene: .; j_gene: TRBJ1-2; abundance: .; v_gene: TRBV6-5
CDR3nt: TGTGCCTGGAGAGGCCTAGCGGCCAATGAGCAGTTCTTC; CDR3aa: CAWRGLAANEQFF; d_gene: TRBD2; j_gene: TRBJ2-1; abundance: .; v_gene: TRBV30
CDR3nt: TGTGCCAGCAGCCCTTGGACTAGCGGGAGGTCCCCGAGAGATACGCAGTATTTT; CDR3aa: CASSPWTSGRSPRDTQYF; d_gene: TRBD2; j_gene: TRBJ2-3; abundance: few; v_gene: TRBV7-2